This TCR beta chain is from a study of blood T cell repertoires in COVID-19. For the study at large: Specimens from acute and convalescent COVID-19 originated in the United States, Italy and Spain. Sources were T cells, B-cell-depleted T cells, or PBMCs; the material itself was cDNA or gDNA.

Produced via immunoSEQ multiplex PCR; TCRdb's table is partial and in-frame only. The sample includes some 270,000 clones, roughly four fifths of them seen just once. The CDR3 length is 16 residues. Trimming pared 4 bases from V and 7 bases from J, leaving 22 bases between. Germline V lookup: CDR1 KGHDR, CDR2 SFDVKD. The sequenced material came from peripheral blood. The genes are TRBV24-1 and TRBJ2-7; TRBD2 is a possible D gene (6 bases). The source of this sequence is a person between 65 and 80 years old with COVID-19, enrolled during active disease. CDR3 protein: CATSDNESGTGGEQYF. In DNA, the CDR3 is TGTGCCACCAGTGACAACGAATCCGGGACTGGGGGGGAGCAGTACTTC.